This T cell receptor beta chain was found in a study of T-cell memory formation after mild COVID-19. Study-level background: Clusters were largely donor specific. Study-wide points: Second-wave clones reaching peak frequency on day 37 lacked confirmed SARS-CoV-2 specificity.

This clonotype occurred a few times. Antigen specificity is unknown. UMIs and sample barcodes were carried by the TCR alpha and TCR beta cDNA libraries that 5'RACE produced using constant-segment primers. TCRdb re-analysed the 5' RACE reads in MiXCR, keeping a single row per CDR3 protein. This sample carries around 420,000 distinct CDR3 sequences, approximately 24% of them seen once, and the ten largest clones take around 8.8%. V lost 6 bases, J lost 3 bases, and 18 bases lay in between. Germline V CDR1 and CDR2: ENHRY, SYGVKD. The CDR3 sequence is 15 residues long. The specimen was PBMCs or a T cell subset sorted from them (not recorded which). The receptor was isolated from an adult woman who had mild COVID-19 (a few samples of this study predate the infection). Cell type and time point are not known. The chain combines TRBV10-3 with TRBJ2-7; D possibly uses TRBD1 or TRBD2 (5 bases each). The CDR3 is CAISVGGDYRYEQYF. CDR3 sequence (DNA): TGTGCCATCAGCGTTGGGGGTGACTACCGCTACGAGCAGTACTTC.